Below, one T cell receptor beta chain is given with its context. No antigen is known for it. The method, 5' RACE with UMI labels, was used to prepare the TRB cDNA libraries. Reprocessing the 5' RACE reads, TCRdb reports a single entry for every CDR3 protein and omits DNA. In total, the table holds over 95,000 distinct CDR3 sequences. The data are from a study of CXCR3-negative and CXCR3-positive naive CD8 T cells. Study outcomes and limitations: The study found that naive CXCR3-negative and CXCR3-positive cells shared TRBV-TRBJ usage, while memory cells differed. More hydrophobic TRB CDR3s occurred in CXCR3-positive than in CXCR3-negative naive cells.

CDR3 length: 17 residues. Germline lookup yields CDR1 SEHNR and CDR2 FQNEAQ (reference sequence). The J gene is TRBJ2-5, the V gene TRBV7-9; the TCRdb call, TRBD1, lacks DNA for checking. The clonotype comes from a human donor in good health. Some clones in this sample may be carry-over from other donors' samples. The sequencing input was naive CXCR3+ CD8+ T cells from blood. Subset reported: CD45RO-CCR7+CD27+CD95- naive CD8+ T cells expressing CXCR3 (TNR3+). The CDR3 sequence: CASSPPWGTGVGETQYF.